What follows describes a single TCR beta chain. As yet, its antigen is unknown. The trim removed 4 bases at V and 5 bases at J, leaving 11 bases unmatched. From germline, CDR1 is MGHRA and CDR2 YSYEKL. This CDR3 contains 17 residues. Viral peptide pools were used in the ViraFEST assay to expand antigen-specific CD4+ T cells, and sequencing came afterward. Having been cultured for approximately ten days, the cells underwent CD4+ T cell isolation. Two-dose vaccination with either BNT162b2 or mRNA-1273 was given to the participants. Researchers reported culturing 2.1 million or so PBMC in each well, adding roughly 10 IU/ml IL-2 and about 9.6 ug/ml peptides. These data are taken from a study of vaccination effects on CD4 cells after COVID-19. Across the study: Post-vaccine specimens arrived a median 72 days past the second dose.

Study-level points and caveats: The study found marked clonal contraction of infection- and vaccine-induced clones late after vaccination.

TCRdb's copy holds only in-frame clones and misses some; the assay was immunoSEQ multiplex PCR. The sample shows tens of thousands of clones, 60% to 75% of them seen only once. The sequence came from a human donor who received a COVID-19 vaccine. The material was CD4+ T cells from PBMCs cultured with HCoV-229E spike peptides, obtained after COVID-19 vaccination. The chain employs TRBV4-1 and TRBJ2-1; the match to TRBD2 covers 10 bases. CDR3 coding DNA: TGCGCCAGCAGCCGTATCTCCGGGACTAGCGTTAACAATGAGCAGTTCTTC. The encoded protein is CASSRISGTSVNNEQFF.